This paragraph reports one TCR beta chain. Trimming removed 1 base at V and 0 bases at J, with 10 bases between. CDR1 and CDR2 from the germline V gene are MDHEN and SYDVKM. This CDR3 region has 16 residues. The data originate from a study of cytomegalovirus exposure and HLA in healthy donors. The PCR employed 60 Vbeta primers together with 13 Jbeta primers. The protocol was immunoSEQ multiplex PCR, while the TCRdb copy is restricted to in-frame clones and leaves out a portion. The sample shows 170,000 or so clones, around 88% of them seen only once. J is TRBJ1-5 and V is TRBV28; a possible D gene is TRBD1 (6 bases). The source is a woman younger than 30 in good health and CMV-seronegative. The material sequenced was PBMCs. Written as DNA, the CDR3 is TGTGCCAGCAGTTTATATCAGGGGCTTAGCAATCAGCCCCAGCATTTT. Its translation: CASSLYQGLSNQPQHF.